This is a list of T cell receptor beta chains from one sample in a study of CD8 T cells in ankylosing spondylitis. TCRdb re-called the 5' RACE reads with MiXCR, one entry per CDR3 protein. This table has roughly 490,000 distinct CDR3 sequences, approximately 5.3% appearing once. The sample taken for sequencing was blood, either unsorted or a sorted T cell fraction (not recorded which). All receptors derive from a male donor with ankylosing spondylitis. Both conserved end residues are part of each CDR3. A D gene is named only where the DNA matches it firmly. Clone size appears in some rows only: once, few, many, or a class for an expanded clone.

d_gene: .
v_gene: TRBV7-6
abundance: many
j_gene: TRBJ2-6
CDR3aa: CASSLNPGTSGANVLTF
CDR3nt: TGTGCCAGCAGCTTAAACCCAGGGACCTCTGGGGCCAACGTCCTGACTTTC

d_gene: TRBD1
v_gene: TRBV28
abundance: many
j_gene: TRBJ1-2
CDR3aa: CASGGGGYTF
CDR3nt: TGTGCCAGCGGAGGGGGCGGCTACACCTTC

d_gene: .
v_gene: TRBV6-1
abundance: .
j_gene: TRBJ2-3
CDR3aa: CASSETRTSTDTQYF
CDR3nt: TGTGCCAGCAGTGAAACCAGGACTAGCACAGATACGCAGTATTTT

d_gene: .
v_gene: TRBV11-3
abundance: .
j_gene: TRBJ2-1
CDR3aa: CASSPSLYNEQFF
CDR3nt: TGTGCCAGCAGCCCCTCCCTCTACAATGAGCAGTTCTTC

d_gene: .
v_gene: TRBV6-2/TRBV6-3
abundance: many
j_gene: TRBJ2-7
CDR3aa: CASSRTPRQGSYEQYF
CDR3nt: TGTGCCAGCAGCCGTACACCCCGGCAAGGCTCCTACGAGCAGTACTTC

d_gene: .
v_gene: TRBV14
abundance: few
j_gene: TRBJ2-2
CDR3aa: CASGKTGELFF
CDR3nt: TGTGCCAGCGGGAAGACCGGGGAGCTGTTTTTT

d_gene: TRBD1
v_gene: TRBV12-3/TRBV12-4
abundance: many
j_gene: TRBJ2-7
CDR3aa: CASSYRTGYEQYF
CDR3nt: TGTGCCAGCAGTTATCGGACAGGGTACGAGCAGTACTTC

d_gene: TRBD1
v_gene: TRBV18
abundance: many
j_gene: TRBJ2-7
CDR3aa: CASSQDRNSYEQYF
CDR3nt: TGTGCCAGCTCACAGGACAGGAACTCCTACGAGCAGTACTTC

d_gene: .
v_gene: TRBV5-1
abundance: many
j_gene: TRBJ2-2
CDR3aa: CASSLELHTGELFF
CDR3nt: TGCGCCAGCAGCTTGGAGTTGCACACCGGGGAGCTGTTTTTT

d_gene: TRBD2
v_gene: TRBV5-1
abundance: many
j_gene: TRBJ2-3
CDR3aa: CASSGASGRATDTQYF
CDR3nt: TGCGCCAGCAGCGGCGCCAGCGGGAGGGCTACAGATACGCAGTATTTT

d_gene: .
v_gene: TRBV28
abundance: many
j_gene: TRBJ2-5
CDR3aa: CASSLLGGIQETQYF
CDR3nt: TGTGCCAGCAGTTTACTAGGAGGGATCCAAGAGACCCAGTACTTC

d_gene: .
v_gene: TRBV12-5
abundance: .
j_gene: TRBJ1-5
CDR3aa: CASGSEGGMPQHF
CDR3nt: TGTGCTAGTGGTTCCGAGGGGGGAATGCCCCAGCATTTT

d_gene: .
v_gene: TRBV7-9
abundance: many
j_gene: TRBJ2-2
CDR3aa: CASSLGTSNTGELFF
CDR3nt: TGTGCCAGCAGCTTAGGGACATCGAACACCGGGGAGCTGTTTTTT

d_gene: .
v_gene: TRBV7-2
abundance: many
j_gene: TRBJ2-5
CDR3aa: CASSLGASSQTQYF
CDR3nt: TGTGCCAGCAGCTTAGGAGCTAGCTCACAGACCCAGTACTTC

d_gene: .
v_gene: TRBV6-1
abundance: many
j_gene: TRBJ2-7
CDR3aa: CASSTGTWAEQYF
CDR3nt: TGTGCCAGCAGCACGGGGACGTGGGCCGAGCAGTACTTC

d_gene: .
v_gene: TRBV6-5
abundance: .
j_gene: TRBJ1-1
CDR3aa: CASSYQGVGTEAFF
CDR3nt: TGTGCCAGCAGTTACCAGGGAGTGGGAACTGAAGCTTTCTTT

d_gene: TRBD1
v_gene: TRBV27
abundance: many
j_gene: TRBJ1-5
CDR3aa: CASSLSRTGVLQPQHF
CDR3nt: TGTGCCAGCAGTTTAAGCCGGACAGGGGTTCTTCAGCCCCAGCATTTT

d_gene: .
v_gene: TRBV20-1
abundance: many
j_gene: TRBJ1-2
CDR3aa: CSARDLQGYGYTF
CDR3nt: TGCAGTGCTAGAGATTTACAGGGCTATGGCTACACCTTC

d_gene: TRBD2
v_gene: TRBV20-1
abundance: many
j_gene: TRBJ2-5
CDR3aa: CSARDSGTVKETQYF
CDR3nt: TGCAGTGCTAGAGATAGCGGGACGGTGAAAGAGACCCAGTACTTC

d_gene: TRBD1
v_gene: TRBV20-1
abundance: many
j_gene: TRBJ2-7
CDR3aa: CSPNGQGTYEQYF
CDR3nt: TGCAGTCCCAACGGACAGGGGACCTACGAGCAGTACTTC

d_gene: TRBD1
v_gene: TRBV3-1
abundance: .
j_gene: TRBJ2-4
CDR3aa: CASSPRDRGIWAKNIQYF
CDR3nt: TGTGCCAGCAGCCCCCGGGACAGGGGAATTTGGGCCAAAAACATTCAGTACTTC

d_gene: TRBD1
v_gene: TRBV6-5
abundance: many
j_gene: TRBJ1-2
CDR3aa: CASSYMLRTGDGYTF
CDR3nt: TGTGCCAGCAGTTATATGTTGAGGACAGGGGATGGCTACACCTTC

d_gene: .
v_gene: TRBV12-3/TRBV12-4
abundance: many
j_gene: TRBJ1-6
CDR3aa: CASSFNQGNSPLHF
CDR3nt: TGTGCCAGCAGTTTCAACCAGGGGAATTCACCCCTCCACTTT

d_gene: TRBD1
v_gene: TRBV3-1
abundance: many
j_gene: TRBJ1-2
CDR3aa: CASSQDQTGRDGYTF
CDR3nt: TGTGCCAGCAGCCAAGATCAGACAGGGCGCGATGGCTACACCTTC

d_gene: TRBD2
v_gene: TRBV12-3/TRBV12-4
abundance: many
j_gene: TRBJ2-5
CDR3aa: CASSSGLAGQETQYF
CDR3nt: TGTGCCAGCAGCTCGGGACTAGCGGGACAAGAGACCCAGTACTTC

d_gene: .
v_gene: TRBV9
abundance: .
j_gene: TRBJ2-5
CDR3aa: CASSPAGAVGQTQYF
CDR3nt: TGTGCCAGCAGCCCCGCTGGGGCGGTTGGCCAGACCCAGTACTTC

d_gene: .
v_gene: TRBV6-1
abundance: few
j_gene: TRBJ2-7
CDR3aa: CASSEGTGEGHEQYF
CDR3nt: TGTGCCAGCAGTGAGGGAACAGGGGAGGGGCACGAGCAGTACTTC

d_gene: .
v_gene: TRBV5-1
abundance: few
j_gene: TRBJ2-3
CDR3aa: CASSSRDPRFTDTQYF
CDR3nt: TGCGCCAGCAGCTCACGGGATCCGAGGTTCACAGATACGCAGTATTTT

d_gene: .
v_gene: TRBV29-1
abundance: few
j_gene: TRBJ2-3
CDR3aa: CSVAIGTPEIQYF
CDR3nt: TGCAGCGTTGCTATAGGGACACCTGAAATCCAGTATTTT

d_gene: TRBD1
v_gene: TRBV11-1
abundance: many
j_gene: TRBJ2-7
CDR3aa: CASSRTGGREQYF
CDR3nt: TGTGCCAGCAGCCGGACAGGGGGACGGGAGCAGTACTTC

d_gene: TRBD2
v_gene: TRBV7-9
abundance: many
j_gene: TRBJ2-4
CDR3aa: CASSYGLAGAKNIQYF
CDR3nt: TGTGCCAGCAGCTACGGACTAGCGGGAGCCAAAAACATTCAGTACTTC

d_gene: .
v_gene: TRBV5-1
abundance: many
j_gene: TRBJ1-5
CDR3aa: CASSLGGGEEPQHF
CDR3nt: TGCGCCAGCAGCTTGGGGGGGGGCGAGGAGCCCCAGCATTTT

d_gene: .
v_gene: TRBV29-1
abundance: many
j_gene: TRBJ2-1
CDR3aa: CSVVLSSYNEQFF
CDR3nt: TGCAGCGTTGTACTGAGCTCCTACAATGAGCAGTTCTTC

d_gene: .
v_gene: TRBV28
abundance: many
j_gene: TRBJ2-2
CDR3aa: CASSLLRLTGELFF
CDR3nt: TGTGCCAGCAGTTTACTCCGGTTAACCGGGGAGCTGTTTTTT

d_gene: .
v_gene: TRBV25-1
abundance: many
j_gene: TRBJ1-2
CDR3aa: CASSEYSPGGDYGYTF
CDR3nt: TGTGCCAGCAGTGAATATTCGCCGGGAGGGGACTATGGCTACACCTTC

d_gene: TRBD2
v_gene: TRBV11-2
abundance: many
j_gene: TRBJ2-1
CDR3aa: CASRQGGFERGGEQFF
CDR3nt: TGTGCCAGCAGGCAGGGCGGGTTCGAGCGGGGAGGTGAGCAGTTCTTC

d_gene: .
v_gene: TRBV3-1
abundance: many
j_gene: TRBJ2-2
CDR3aa: CASSQDYFPTGELFF
CDR3nt: TGTGCCAGCAGCCAAGACTACTTTCCAACCGGGGAGCTGTTTTTT

d_gene: .
v_gene: TRBV21-1
abundance: .
j_gene: TRBJ2-1
CDR3aa: CASGLGRRNEQFF
CDR3nt: TGTGCCAGCGGCCTCGGGCGACGGAATGAGCAGTTCTTC

d_gene: .
v_gene: TRBV6-2/TRBV6-3
abundance: many
j_gene: TRBJ1-2
CDR3aa: CASSYAGGYGYTF
CDR3nt: TGTGCCAGCAGTTACGCGGGGGGCTATGGCTACACCTTC

d_gene: .
v_gene: TRBV2
abundance: many
j_gene: TRBJ1-1
CDR3aa: CASLTDYMNTEAFF
CDR3nt: TGTGCCAGCCTGACGGATTACATGAACACTGAAGCTTTCTTT

d_gene: TRBD1
v_gene: TRBV11-2
abundance: many
j_gene: TRBJ2-7
CDR3aa: CASSSRGQGVNEQYF
CDR3nt: TGTGCCAGCAGCTCTAGGGGGCAGGGCGTCAACGAGCAGTACTTC

d_gene: .
v_gene: TRBV6-5
abundance: many
j_gene: TRBJ1-1
CDR3aa: CASSYRTDINTEAFF
CDR3nt: TGTGCCAGCAGTTACCGGACAGATATCAACACTGAAGCTTTCTTT

d_gene: TRBD1
v_gene: TRBV20-1
abundance: many
j_gene: TRBJ2-7
CDR3aa: CSASVGTESSYEQYF
CDR3nt: TGCAGTGCTAGTGTCGGGACAGAGAGCTCCTACGAGCAGTACTTC

d_gene: TRBD1
v_gene: TRBV10-3
abundance: many
j_gene: TRBJ1-2
CDR3aa: CAIRVSGTGFTF
CDR3nt: TGTGCCATCAGAGTTTCCGGGACAGGGTTCACCTTC

d_gene: .
v_gene: TRBV7-2
abundance: few
j_gene: TRBJ2-3
CDR3aa: CASSLTYTDTQYF
CDR3nt: TGTGCCAGCAGCCTCACCTACACAGATACGCAGTATTTT

d_gene: .
v_gene: TRBV6-2/TRBV6-3
abundance: many
j_gene: TRBJ2-1
CDR3aa: CASSYSQELNNEQFF
CDR3nt: TGTGCCAGCAGTTACAGTCAGGAGCTCAACAATGAGCAGTTCTTC

d_gene: .
v_gene: TRBV4-3
abundance: many
j_gene: TRBJ1-4
CDR3aa: CASSRLPGRGEKLFF
CDR3nt: TGCGCCAGCAGCCGCCTACCGGGTAGGGGTGAAAAACTGTTTTTT

d_gene: .
v_gene: TRBV7-6
abundance: few
j_gene: TRBJ2-6
CDR3aa: CASSFLAAGGANVLTF
CDR3nt: TGTGCCAGCAGCTTCTTGGCGGCAGGTGGGGCCAACGTCCTGACTTTC

d_gene: .
v_gene: TRBV20-1
abundance: many
j_gene: TRBJ2-3
CDR3aa: CSARDPLAPDTQYF
CDR3nt: TGCAGTGCTAGAGATCCCCTAGCCCCAGATACGCAGTATTTT

d_gene: TRBD1
v_gene: TRBV11-2
abundance: many
j_gene: TRBJ2-7
CDR3aa: CASTPGQGGEQYF
CDR3nt: TGTGCCAGCACGCCGGGACAGGGCGGAGAGCAGTACTTC

d_gene: TRBD1
v_gene: TRBV4-1
abundance: .
j_gene: TRBJ2-1
CDR3aa: CASSHPAPGTGEVNEQFF
CDR3nt: TGCGCCAGCAGCCACCCCGCCCCGGGGACAGGGGAAGTAAATGAGCAGTTCTTC

d_gene: .
v_gene: TRBV6-1
abundance: few
j_gene: TRBJ2-6
CDR3aa: CASSSPRSGANVLTF
CDR3nt: TGTGCCAGCAGCTCACCCAGGTCTGGGGCCAACGTCCTGACTTTC

d_gene: .
v_gene: TRBV27
abundance: many
j_gene: TRBJ2-1
CDR3aa: CASRTASNEQFF
CDR3nt: TGTGCCAGCAGGACCGCCAGCAATGAGCAGTTCTTC

d_gene: .
v_gene: TRBV13
abundance: many
j_gene: TRBJ2-5
CDR3aa: CASSFHQGKAQETQYF
CDR3nt: TGTGCCAGCAGCTTTCATCAGGGTAAGGCCCAAGAGACCCAGTACTTC

d_gene: TRBD1
v_gene: TRBV20-1
abundance: many
j_gene: TRBJ2-7
CDR3aa: CSPQGTGVEQYF
CDR3nt: TGCAGTCCACAGGGGACAGGGGTCGAGCAGTACTTC

d_gene: .
v_gene: TRBV28
abundance: many
j_gene: TRBJ2-7
CDR3aa: CASSFTESSYEQYF
CDR3nt: TGTGCCAGCAGTTTTACGGAGTCCTCCTACGAGCAGTACTTC

d_gene: .
v_gene: TRBV27
abundance: .
j_gene: TRBJ1-4
CDR3aa: CASSSTGWTNEKLFF
CDR3nt: TGTGCCAGCAGCTCTACAGGGTGGACTAATGAAAAACTGTTTTTT

d_gene: .
v_gene: TRBV12-3/TRBV12-4
abundance: many
j_gene: TRBJ2-7
CDR3aa: CASSFVLDEQYF
CDR3nt: TGTGCCAGCAGTTTCGTACTTGACGAGCAGTACTTC

d_gene: .
v_gene: TRBV11-2
abundance: few
j_gene: TRBJ2-6
CDR3aa: CASSPFPRGSSGANVLTF
CDR3nt: TGTGCCAGCAGCCCCTTTCCTAGGGGTAGCTCTGGGGCCAACGTCCTGACTTTC